This is a list of T cell receptor beta chains from one sample in a study of blood T cell repertoires in COVID-19. Libraries were prepared by immunoSEQ multiplex PCR; TCRdb keeps only in-frame clonotypes and omits some of them. The sample shows under 250,000 clones, around nine tenths of them seen only once. The sample consisted of peripheral blood. These receptors originate from a woman aged 60-75 years who had recovered from COVID-19. Each CDR3 is given with its conserved first and last residue. Fields, in order: D gene, J gene, CDR3 length, clone size, V gene, CDR3 DNA, CDR3 protein. A D gene is named only where the DNA matches it firmly. Clone size is not always given. Where it is, it says once, few, many or a class for expanded clones.

TRBD1 TRBJ2-7 15 few TRBV18 TGTGCCAGCTCACCGTCCGGGACAGGTACCTACGAGCAGTACTTC CASSPSGTGTYEQYF
- TRBJ2-7 12 - TRBV6-6 TGTGCCAGCAGTAGGGGTCACTACGAGCAGTACTTC CASSRGHYEQYF
TRBD2 TRBJ2-7 16 - TRBV6-1 TGTGCCAGCAGTGAAATAGTTCTAGCGGGGGGGCAGAAGCAGTACTTC CASSEIVLAGGQKQYF
TRBD1 TRBJ2-7 15 - TRBV3-1/TRBV3-2 TGTGCCAGCAGCCAAACTTGGGACAGCTTGTACGAGCAGTACTTC CASSQTWDSLYEQYF
TRBD2 TRBJ2-3 20 few TRBV28 TGTGCCAGCAGTCTCTGGACTAGCGGGGGCCTGAGTGGGGGGATAGATACGCAGTATTTT CASSLWTSGGLSGGIDTQYF
- TRBJ1-6 16 - TRBV24-1 TGTGCCACCAGTGATACCAGGGAGGGGAACAATTCACCCCTCCACTTT CATSDTREGNNSPLHF
TRBD1 TRBJ1-1 14 - TRBV9 TGTGCCAGCAGCAAACGACAGGGGAACACTGAAGCTTTCTTT CASSKRQGNTEAFF
- TRBJ1-1 15 few TRBV9 TGTGCCAGCAGCGATGACAGTATAATGAACACTGAAGCTTTCTTT CASSDDSIMNTEAFF
- TRBJ1-1 14 - TRBV5-1 TGCGCCAGCAGCTTTTCGGGGGTGAACACTGAAGCTTTCTTT CASSFSGVNTEAFF
- TRBJ2-4 15 - TRBV11-1 TGTGCCAGCAGCTCCCCAGGGCAAGCCAAAAACATTCAGTACTTC CASSSPGQAKNIQYF
- TRBJ2-4 16 once TRBV3-1/TRBV3-2 TGTGCCAGCAGCACCTACTCCGCTACAGGCAAAAACATTCAGTACTTC CASSTYSATGKNIQYF
TRBD1 TRBJ2-7 15 - TRBV11-2 TGTGCCAGCGCCCCTGGACGGACAGGGGCCTACGAGCAGTACTTC CASAPGRTGAYEQYF
- TRBJ2-3 17 - TRBV10-3 TGTGCCATCAGTGAGTCGCCCGGGACTGGAGGTTCGGATACGCAGTATTTT CAISESPGTGGSDTQYF
- TRBJ1-5 14 - TRBV29-1 TGCAGCGTTGTTAGCGGGGGCGCGAATCAGCCCCAGCATTTT CSVVSGGANQPQHF
TRBD2 TRBJ2-3 13 few TRBV6-2/TRBV6-3 TGTGCCAGCAGTCCGGGGGGACTAGCGAGGCAGTATTTT CASSPGGLARQYF
TRBD2 TRBJ2-1 15 - TRBV19 TGTGCCAGTAGTGACCCAGCGGGGGGGAGTGATGAGCAGTTCTTC CASSDPAGGSDEQFF
- TRBJ1-2 13 - TRBV5-1 TGCGCCAGCAGCTTGGACGTGAGCTATGGCTACACCTTC CASSLDVSYGYTF
TRBD1 TRBJ1-2 15 - TRBV7-9 TGTGCCAGCAGCTTGGGACAGCAGAATAACTATGGCTACACCTTC CASSLGQQNNYGYTF
- TRBJ2-7 16 - TRBV28 TGTGCCAGCAGCCCCACGGTCCCCGGGGGCTCCTACGAGCAGTACTTC CASSPTVPGGSYEQYF